The clone carrying this T cell receptor beta chain was recorded a few times. No antigen is known for it. Trimming took off 5 bases at V and 12 bases at J, with 11 bases between the two ends. The CDR3 is 11 residues long. The entry originates in a study of early T cells in non-severe SARS-CoV-2 infection. Whole-study context: With bulk RNA from unsorted whole blood as input, sequencing yielded unpaired chains.

Unique molecular identifier tags were affixed to discrete cDNA molecules. TCRdb recomputed calls from the 5' RACE reads with MiXCR, one row per CDR3 protein. The table includes nearly 110,000 distinct CDR3 sequences, around 10% detected once. General observations from the study: Anti-spike CD8 responses were favored in VDJdb matching, and private and CD4 specificities were missed.

The chain uses TRBV12-3 or TRBV12-4 and TRBJ2-1; D is undetermined. Material for sequencing was whole blood. This sequence was found in an adult who was a healthcare worker with PCR-confirmed SARS-CoV-2 infection or an uninfected control (not recorded which). In nucleotides, the CDR3 is TGTGCCAGCAGTCCGCGCGACGGGCAGTTCTTC. Its translation is CASSPRDGQFF.